A single sample gave rise to the 8 T cell receptor beta chains below, sequenced in a study of patients and donors after allogeneic stem cell transplantation. TCRdb used MiXCR to reprocess the RT-PCR reads, holding one entry per CDR3 protein. The sample shows almost 90,000 distinct CDR3 sequences, 4% to 5% of them seen only once. Sequences were obtained from blood, either unsorted or a sorted T cell fraction (not recorded which). Receptor source: a human donor who was either an allogeneic HSCT recipient or a stem cell or donor lymphocyte infusion donor (not recorded which). It is not recorded whose cells these are; they may come from a transplant donor.

This clonotype was seen ten or more times. This chain connects TRBV2 to TRBJ1-2, with D possibly being TRBD1 (6 bases). The V and J ends lost 8 bases and 6 bases respectively, with 13 bases between them. From germline, CDR1 is SNHLY and CDR2 FYNNEI. The length of the CDR3 is 12 residues. This chain's CDR3 is CASQRTADGYTF. As DNA, the CDR3 is TGTGCCAGCCAGAGGACAGCGGATGGCTACACCTTC.

This clonotype has more than one count but fewer than ten. The chain has TRBV7-8 and TRBJ2-7; perhaps TRBD2 as D (6 bases). The CDR3 length is 19 residues. Germline lookup yields CDR1 SGHVS and CDR2 FQNEAQ. V was cut by 5 bases and J by 1 base, with 27 bases left in between. The CDR3 here is CASSPQVGSGVFRSYEQYF. In DNA form, the CDR3 reads TGTGCCAGCAGCCCCCAGGTGGGGTCGGGAGTGTTCAGATCCTACGAGCAGTACTTC.

This clonotype was counted at least ten times. V and J are TRBV6-1 and TRBJ1-1; no reliable D call. This CDR3 spans 13 amino acids. V was trimmed by 7 bases and J by 3 bases, leaving 12 bases between them. Germline values: CDR1 MNHNS, CDR2 SASEGT. CDR3 sequence: CASNPRADTEAFF. CDR3 in DNA: TGTGCCAGCAACCCGAGGGCGGACACTGAAGCTTTCTTT.

Written as DNA, the CDR3 is TGCAGTGCTGCGGATACAACTACGGGCCGGAGCTCCTACGAGCAGTACTTC. It specifies CSAADTTTGRSSYEQYF. The genes are TRBV20-1 and TRBJ2-7; D is uncertain. This CDR3 contains 17 residues. Germline loops: CDR1 DFQATT, CDR2 SNEGSKA (reference sequence). The ends were cut back, 5 bases at V and 0 bases at J, with 23 bases in the middle.

This chain joins TRBV27 and TRBJ2-5; TRBD2 agrees at 7 bases. The CDR3 covers 17 residues. V gave up 5 bases and J gave up 6 bases; unmatched junction bases: 18. Germline V CDR1 and CDR2: MNHEY, SMNVEV (reference sequence). The CDR3 spells CASSQRLVGGTLKTQYF. CDR3 bases: TGTGCCAGCAGTCAGCGGTTAGTGGGGGGGACTTTGAAGACCCAGTACTTC.

In the case of this clonotype: A much larger clone sits a single nucleotide away, making a read error possible. V and J are TRBV12-3 or TRBV12-4 and TRBJ2-3; 9 nucleotides align to TRBD2. The CDR3 is 15 amino acids. The DNA for the CDR3 is TGTTCCAGCAGTCCCGGGACTAGCCGTCCGGATACGCAGTATTTT. It is translated as CSSSPGTSRPDTQYF.

This clonotype was counted a few times. The chain joins TRBV20-1 to TRBJ2-1; possible D gene TRBD2, 5 bases. The V gene's germline CDR1 is DFQATT and CDR2 SNEGSKA (reference sequence). This CDR3 has 12 residues. Trimming cost V 6 bases and J 9 bases, with 15 bases left between them. This CDR3 reads CSARERAAEQFF. As DNA, the CDR3 is TGCAGTGCAAGGGAGCGCGCGGCTGAGCAGTTCTTC.

This clonotype appeared a few times. The chain joins TRBV20-1 to TRBJ2-5; 8 bases map to TRBD1. The CDR3 extends over 14 amino acids. The germline CDR1 and CDR2 sequences are DFQATT and SNEGSKA (reference sequence). Germline trimming cut 5 bases from V and 3 bases from J; bases unmatched to any gene: 8. The CDR3 DNA follows: TGCAGTGCTCCCCGGACAGGGATAGAAGAGACCCAGTACTTC. This codes for CSAPRTGIEETQYF.